This T cell receptor (beta chain) is from a study of blood T cells in healthy people across ages. Whole-study results and caveats: Expanded clonotype shifts may have been confounded, as the donors had an unknown CMV status. Total diversity from one million sequenced T cells was likely underestimated.

Sample-barcoded 5' priming and a J-beta primer mix drove a second PCR of about 7 to 11 cycles. Via MiXCR, TCRdb re-called the 5' RACE reads, giving one row per CDR3 protein. Counted here are around 1,700,000 distinct CDR3 sequences, roughly 28% occurring once; the ten biggest clones make up 7% to 9%. Investigators took about 9.2 milliliters of peripheral blood from every donor. PBMCs numbering at least 6.5 million were isolated per sample. In germline, CDR1 is SGHRS, CDR2 YFSETQ. J lost 6 bases, V lost 3 bases, and 13 bases had no gene match. The CDR3 is made up of 17 amino acids. A remark on this clonotype: Its antigen is unidentified.

Sequencing was carried out using blood. The origin of this receptor is a woman in her 30s in good health. This chain links TRBV5-1 with TRBJ2-3; 10 bases line up with TRBD2. CDR3 protein: CASSSEVIAGGRDTQYF. CDR3 nucleotides: TGCGCCAGCAGCTCCGAAGTAATAGCGGGGGGCCGGGATACGCAGTATTTT.